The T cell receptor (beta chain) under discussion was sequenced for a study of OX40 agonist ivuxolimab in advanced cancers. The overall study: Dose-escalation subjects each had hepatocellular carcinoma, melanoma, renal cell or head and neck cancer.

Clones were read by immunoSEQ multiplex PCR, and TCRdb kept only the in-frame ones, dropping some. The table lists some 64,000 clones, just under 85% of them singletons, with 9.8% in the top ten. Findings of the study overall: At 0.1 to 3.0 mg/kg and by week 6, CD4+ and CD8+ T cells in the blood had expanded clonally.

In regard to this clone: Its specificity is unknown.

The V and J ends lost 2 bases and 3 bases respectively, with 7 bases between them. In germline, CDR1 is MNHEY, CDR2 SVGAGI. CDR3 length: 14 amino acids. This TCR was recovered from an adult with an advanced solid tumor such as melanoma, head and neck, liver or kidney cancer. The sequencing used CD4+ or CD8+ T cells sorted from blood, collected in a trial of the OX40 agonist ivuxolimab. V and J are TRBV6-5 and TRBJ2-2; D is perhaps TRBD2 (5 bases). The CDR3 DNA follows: TGTGCCAGCAGTTACGGGAGATACACCGGGGAGCTGTTTTTT. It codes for CASSYGRYTGELFF.